The clone carrying this T cell receptor beta chain showed up many times. This sample is part of a study of T-cell memory formation after mild COVID-19. The germline CDR1 and CDR2 sequences are KGHDR and SFDVKD. Germline trimming cut 2 bases from V and 5 bases from J; bases unmatched to any gene: 5. The CDR3 spans 15 residues. TCRdb independently ran MiXCR on the 5' RACE reads; one entry per CDR3 protein. The sample consists of 300,000 to 400,000 distinct CDR3 sequences, roughly 14% of them appearing once. The sequence derives from a man between 18 and 29 years old who had mild COVID-19 (a few samples of this study predate the infection). Cell type and time point are not known. This chain connects TRBV24-1 to TRBJ2-3, with 8 positions matching TRBD1. The specimen sequenced was PBMCs or a T cell subset sorted from them (not recorded which). The CDR3 nucleotides are TGTGCCACCAGTGATTCACAGGACAGGGAAGATACGCAGTATTTT. Translation gives CATSDSQDREDTQYF.